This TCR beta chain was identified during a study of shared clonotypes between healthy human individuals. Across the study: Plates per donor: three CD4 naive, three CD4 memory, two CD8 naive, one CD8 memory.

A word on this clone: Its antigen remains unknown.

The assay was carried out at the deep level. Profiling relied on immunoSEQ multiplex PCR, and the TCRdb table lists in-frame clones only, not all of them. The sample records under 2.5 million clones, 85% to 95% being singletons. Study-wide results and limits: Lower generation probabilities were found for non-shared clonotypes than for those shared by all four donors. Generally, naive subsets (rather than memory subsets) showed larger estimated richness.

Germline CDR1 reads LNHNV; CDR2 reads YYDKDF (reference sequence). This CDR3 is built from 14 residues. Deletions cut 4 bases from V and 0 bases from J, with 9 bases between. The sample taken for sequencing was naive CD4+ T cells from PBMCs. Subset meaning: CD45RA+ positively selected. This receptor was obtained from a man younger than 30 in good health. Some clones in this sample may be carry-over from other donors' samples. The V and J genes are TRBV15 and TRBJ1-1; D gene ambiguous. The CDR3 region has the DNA TGTGCCACCAGCACCCGGGGAATGAACACTGAAGCTTTCTTT. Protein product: CATSTRGMNTEAFF.